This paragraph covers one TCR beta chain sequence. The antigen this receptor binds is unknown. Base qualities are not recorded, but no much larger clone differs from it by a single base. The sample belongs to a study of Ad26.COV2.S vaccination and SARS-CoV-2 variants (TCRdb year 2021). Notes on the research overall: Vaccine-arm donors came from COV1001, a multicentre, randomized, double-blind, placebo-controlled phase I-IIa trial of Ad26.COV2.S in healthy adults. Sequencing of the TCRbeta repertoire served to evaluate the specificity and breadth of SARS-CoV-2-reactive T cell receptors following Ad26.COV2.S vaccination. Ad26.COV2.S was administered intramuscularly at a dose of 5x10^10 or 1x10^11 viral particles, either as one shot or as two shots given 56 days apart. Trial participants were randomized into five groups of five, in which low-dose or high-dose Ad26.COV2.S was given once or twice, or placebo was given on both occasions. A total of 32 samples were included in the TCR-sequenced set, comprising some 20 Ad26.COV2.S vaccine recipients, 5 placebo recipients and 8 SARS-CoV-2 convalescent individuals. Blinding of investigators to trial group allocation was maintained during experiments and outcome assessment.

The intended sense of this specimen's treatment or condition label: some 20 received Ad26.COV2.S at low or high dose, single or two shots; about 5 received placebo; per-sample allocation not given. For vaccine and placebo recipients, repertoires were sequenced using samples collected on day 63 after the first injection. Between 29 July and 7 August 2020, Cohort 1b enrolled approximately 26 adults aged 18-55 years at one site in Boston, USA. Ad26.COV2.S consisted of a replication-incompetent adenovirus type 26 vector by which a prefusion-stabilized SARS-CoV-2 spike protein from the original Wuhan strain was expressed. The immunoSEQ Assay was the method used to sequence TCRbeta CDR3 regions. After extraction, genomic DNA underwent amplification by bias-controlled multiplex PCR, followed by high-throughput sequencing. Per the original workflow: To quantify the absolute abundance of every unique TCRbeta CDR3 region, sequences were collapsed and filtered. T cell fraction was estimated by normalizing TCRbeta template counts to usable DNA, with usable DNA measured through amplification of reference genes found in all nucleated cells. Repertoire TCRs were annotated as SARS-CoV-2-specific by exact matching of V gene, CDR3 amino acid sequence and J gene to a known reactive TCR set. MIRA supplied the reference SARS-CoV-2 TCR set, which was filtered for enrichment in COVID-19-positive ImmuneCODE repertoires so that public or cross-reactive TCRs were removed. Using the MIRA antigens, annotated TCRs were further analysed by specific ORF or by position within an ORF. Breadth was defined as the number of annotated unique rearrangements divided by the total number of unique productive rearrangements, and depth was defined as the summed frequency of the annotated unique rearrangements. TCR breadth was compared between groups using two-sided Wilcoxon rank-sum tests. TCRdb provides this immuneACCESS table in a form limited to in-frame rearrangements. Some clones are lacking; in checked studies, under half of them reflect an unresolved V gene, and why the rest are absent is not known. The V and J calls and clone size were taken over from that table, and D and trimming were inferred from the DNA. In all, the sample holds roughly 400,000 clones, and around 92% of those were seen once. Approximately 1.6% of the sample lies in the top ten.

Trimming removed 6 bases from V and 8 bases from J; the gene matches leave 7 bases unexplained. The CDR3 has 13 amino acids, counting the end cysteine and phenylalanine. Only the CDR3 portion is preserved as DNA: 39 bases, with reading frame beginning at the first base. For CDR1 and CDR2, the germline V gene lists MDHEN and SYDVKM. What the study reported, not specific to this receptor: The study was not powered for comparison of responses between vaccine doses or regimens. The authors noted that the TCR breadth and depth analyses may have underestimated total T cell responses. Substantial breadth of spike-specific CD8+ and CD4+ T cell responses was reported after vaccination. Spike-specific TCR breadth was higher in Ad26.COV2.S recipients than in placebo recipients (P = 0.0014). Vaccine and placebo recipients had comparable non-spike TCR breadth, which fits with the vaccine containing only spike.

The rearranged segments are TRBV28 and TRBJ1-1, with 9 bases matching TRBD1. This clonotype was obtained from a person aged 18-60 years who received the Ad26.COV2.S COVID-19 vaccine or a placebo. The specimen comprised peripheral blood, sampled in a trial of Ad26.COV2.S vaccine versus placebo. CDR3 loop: CASRITGTGEAFF. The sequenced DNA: TGTGCCAGCAGGATAACCGGGACAGGGGAAGCTTTCTTT. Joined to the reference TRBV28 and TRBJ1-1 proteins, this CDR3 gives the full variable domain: DVKVTQSSRYLVKRTGEKVFLECVQDMDHENMFWYRQDPGLGLRLIYFSYDVKMKEKGDIPEGYSVSREKKERFSLILESASTNQTSMYLCASRITGTGEAFFGQGTRLTVV.